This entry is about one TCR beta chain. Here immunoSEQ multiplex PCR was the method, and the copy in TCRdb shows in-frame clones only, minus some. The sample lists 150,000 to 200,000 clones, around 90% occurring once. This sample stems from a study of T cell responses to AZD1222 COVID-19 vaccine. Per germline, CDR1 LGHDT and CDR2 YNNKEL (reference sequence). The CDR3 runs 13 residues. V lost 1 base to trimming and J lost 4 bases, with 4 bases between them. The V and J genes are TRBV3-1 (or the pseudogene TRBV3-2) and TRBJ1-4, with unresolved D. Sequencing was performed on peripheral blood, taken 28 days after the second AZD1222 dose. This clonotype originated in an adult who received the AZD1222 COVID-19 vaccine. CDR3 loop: CASSQGRNEKLFF. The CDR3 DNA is TGTGCCAGCAGCCAAGGCCGTAATGAAAAACTGTTTTTT.